This passage covers 27 T cell receptor beta chains from one sample sequenced in a study of cytomegalovirus exposure and HLA in healthy donors. Primers for the PCR totalled 60 Vbeta and 13 Jbeta. Produced via immunoSEQ multiplex PCR; TCRdb's table is partial and in-frame only. Found here are 150,000 to 200,000 clones, roughly 80% of them singletons; the top ten hold 2.5% to 3.5%. The sample taken for sequencing was PBMCs. These receptors came from a female donor in good health and CMV-seronegative.

The chain couples TRBV14 to TRBJ1-4; D gene uncertain. The germline V gene has CDR1 SGHDN and CDR2 FVKESK. CDR3 length: 15 residues. V lost 4 bases, J lost 0 bases, and 9 bases lay in between. The CDR3 nucleotides read TGTGCCAGCAGCCCCTGGAGTGCAACTAATGAAAAACTGTTTTTT. This codes for CASSPWSATNEKLFF.

The rearrangement uses TRBV6-5 and TRBJ2-6; D possibly corresponds to TRBD2 (5 bases). The CDR3 has 14 amino acids. CDR1 is MNHEY, CDR2 SVGAGI, per germline. The V and J ends lost 7 bases and 3 bases respectively, with 10 bases between them. CDR3 nucleotides: TGTGCCAGCACCGTAGCGTTTGGGGCCAACGTCCTGACTTTC. It codes for CASTVAFGANVLTF.

The J gene is TRBJ2-1, the V gene TRBV6-4; 15 bases align to TRBD2. J lost 0 bases, V lost 3 bases, and 3 bases had no gene match. From germline, CDR1 is MRHNA and CDR2 SNTAGT. There are 18 residues in the CDR3. The chain's CDR3 is CASSERTSGRGSYNEQFF. CDR3 DNA sequence: TGTGCCAGCAGTGAAAGGACTAGCGGGAGGGGCTCCTACAATGAGCAGTTCTTC.

This clone was counted once. This chain joins TRBV9 and TRBJ2-5; the D gene is possibly TRBD1 (6 bases). The germline V and J ends were trimmed by 4 bases and 2 bases, with 15 bases remaining between them. Looked up from germline, CDR1 is SGDLS and CDR2 is YYNGEE. The CDR3 runs to 15 residues. CDR3: CASSSSPGQQETQYF. The CDR3 DNA reads TGTGCCAGCAGCTCAAGTCCCGGACAGCAAGAGACCCAGTACTTC.

The chain combines TRBV7-2 with TRBJ1-2; 11 nucleotides line up with TRBD1. Unmatched junction bases numbered 16, after V lost 4 bases and J lost 6 bases. The germline CDR1 and CDR2 sequences are SGHTA and FQGNSA. The CDR3 extends over 18 amino acids. The CDR3 nucleotides read TGTGCCAGCAGCTCCTCGGGAGGACAGGGGGCGCGGGTTGATGGCTACACCTTC. It encodes CASSSSGGQGARVDGYTF.

This sequence joins TRBV28 and TRBJ1-3; TRBD1 matches at 12 bases. Germline V gives CDR1 MDHEN, CDR2 SYDVKM. After removal of 3 bases from V and 7 bases from J, the junction contained 13 bases not matched to a gene. This CDR3 is built from 18 residues. Here the CDR3 reads CASSLRSGTGGYSNTIYF. The CDR3 nucleotides are TGTGCCAGCAGTTTGCGCTCCGGGACAGGGGGCTATTCGAACACCATATATTTT.

In regard to this clone: A junction end diverges from the germline sequence, so it may reflect a read error. V is TRBV18 and J is TRBJ2-1; 9 positions match TRBD1. Germline assignment: CDR1 KGHSH and CDR2 LQKENI. This CDR3 has 11 amino acids. The CDR3 nucleotides read TGTGCCAGCTCACCAAGGGACAGGGTCATCTTC. This sequence encodes CASSPRDRVIF.

V usage is TRBV2 and J usage is TRBJ1-5; D is perhaps TRBD1 (5 bases). Germline values: CDR1 SNHLY, CDR2 FYNNEI. V was clipped by 3 bases and J by 0 bases, with 9 bases between them. The CDR3 is 15 amino acids. CDR3 DNA: TGTGCCAGCAGTGAGCAGGGAATTAGCAATCAGCCCCAGCATTTT. This translates into CASSEQGISNQPQHF.

The gene calls are TRBV9 and TRBJ2-7; 8 bases are a match to TRBD2. Germline CDR1 and CDR2: SGDLS and YYNGEE. Losses at the gene ends were 0 bases for V and 3 bases for J; bases not matched to a gene: 8. The length of the CDR3 is 16 residues. The chain's CDR3 is CASSVESPSGSYEQYF. CDR3 nucleotides: TGTGCCAGCAGCGTAGAGTCCCCAAGCGGGAGCTACGAGCAGTACTTC.

V usage is TRBV12-5 and J usage is TRBJ2-2; D is possibly TRBD1 (5 bases). Trimming shortened V by 0 bases and J by 5 bases, and 10 bases separated the two germline ends. CDR1 is LGHNT, CDR2 FRNRAP, per germline. CDR3 length: 15 amino acids. CDR3 sequence (DNA): TGTGCTAGTGGTTTGGTACAAGGGGTGACCGGGGAGCTGTTTTTT. As protein: CASGLVQGVTGELFF. Together with reference TRBV12-5 and TRBJ2-2, the CDR3 gives the full variable domain: DARVTQTPRHKVTEMGQEVTMRCQPILGHNTVFWYRQTMMQGLELLAYFRNRAPLDDSGMPKDRFSAEMPDATLATLKIQPSEPRDSAVYFCASGLVQGVTGELFFGEGSRLTVL.

The gene calls are TRBV20-1 and TRBJ2-7; 8 bases map to TRBD1. The J segment lost 8 bases and the V segment lost 6 bases, leaving 6 bases of the junction unmatched. Germline V gene data show CDR1 as DFQATT and CDR2 as SNEGSKA (reference sequence). There are 11 residues in the CDR3. For the CDR3, the DNA is TGCAGTGCCCCCGGACAGGGAAAGCAGTACTTC. It specifies CSAPGQGKQYF.

This clone occurred once. V usage is TRBV11-2 and J usage is TRBJ2-7; TRBD2 matches 14 bases. The CDR3 loop spans 15 amino acids. The V and J ends lost 7 bases and 2 bases, in that order; junction bases with no gene match: 4. The germline V gene encodes CDR1 SGHAT and CDR2 FQNNGV. As DNA, the CDR3 is TGTGCCAGCAACCGACTAGCGGGAGGGCCCTACGAGCAGTACTTC. Translated, it gives CASNRLAGGPYEQYF.

The rearrangement joins TRBV27 to TRBJ2-1, with 7 bases lining up with TRBD2. The CDR3 extends over 16 amino acids. The germline gives CDR1 MNHEY, CDR2 SMNVEV (reference sequence). Trimming took 2 bases from V and 2 from J; bases not matched to a gene: 6. This CDR3 reads CASSLLRGSTYNEQFF. CDR3 nucleotide sequence: TGTGCCAGCAGTTTACTTCGCGGGAGTACCTACAATGAGCAGTTCTTC.

The rearrangement joins TRBV5-1 to TRBJ2-2; D may be TRBD2 (6 bases). The CDR3 totals 17 residues. Germline V gives CDR1 SGHRS, CDR2 YFSETQ. The V and J ends lost 1 base and 1 base respectively, with 14 bases between them. The CDR3 region has the DNA TGCGCCAGCAGCTTGCGCGCGGGACTTCAGAACACCGGGGAGCTGTTTTTT. Its protein is CASSLRAGLQNTGELFF.

This chain joins TRBV19 and TRBJ1-3; the D is unclear. The CDR3 has 12 residues. Trimming stripped 2 bases from V and 8 bases from J, with 7 bases between. Germline V CDR1 and CDR2: LNHDA, SQIVND (reference sequence). The CDR3 loop reads CASSILGDTIYF. In nucleotides, the CDR3 is TGTGCCAGTAGTATACTCGGGGACACCATATATTTT.

The chain carries TRBV2 and TRBJ2-7; a possible D gene is TRBD1 (6 bases). V shed 11 bases and J shed 1 base, with 15 bases lying between them. CDR3 length: 13 amino acids. Germline V gene lookup returns CDR1 SNHLY and CDR2 FYNNEI. The CDR3 here is CAAISGTSYEQYF. The DNA for the CDR3 is TGTGCCGCCATTTCCGGGACATCCTACGAGCAGTACTTC.

CDR3 sequence (DNA): TGTGCCAGCAGTCCCACTTCCGGACGCGGGGGTGAGCAGTTCTTC. Translation: CASSPTSGRGGEQFF. The V gene is TRBV6-6, the J gene TRBJ2-1, with 7 positions matching TRBD2. Germline V gives CDR1 MNHNY, CDR2 SVGAGI (reference sequence). V was clipped by 5 bases and J by 9 bases; unmatched bases: 13. The CDR3 extends over 15 amino acids.

This clone was seen a few times. V gene TRBV5-4 combines with J gene TRBJ2-2; maybe TRBD2 (6 bases). The CDR3 consists of 16 residues. V dropped 9 bases and J dropped 0 bases, with 18 bases sitting between them. CDR1 and CDR2 from the germline V gene are SGHNT and YYREEE (reference sequence). The CDR3 nucleotides read TGTGCCATCCCCCAGGGAGGCCCTACGAACACCGGGGAGCTGTTTTTT. Encoded protein: CAIPQGGPTNTGELFF.

The chain joins TRBV18 to TRBJ2-3; D is uncertain. Per the germline V gene, CDR1 is KGHSH and CDR2 is LQKENI. This CDR3 has 13 residues. V lost 1 base to trimming and J lost 2 bases, with 4 bases between them. The CDR3 protein is CASSPRDTDTQYF. CDR3 bases: TGTGCCAGCTCACCACGAGACACAGATACGCAGTATTTT.

The CDR3 nucleotides are TGCGCCAGCAGCTTGGCAGGGGGGCTGGGGAGTGGCTACGAGCAGTACTTC. Protein: CASSLAGGLGSGYEQYF. The chain recombines TRBV5-1 with TRBJ2-7; D perhaps matches TRBD1 (7 bases). Germline CDR1 SGHRS, CDR2 YFSETQ. Trimming cost V 0 bases and J 3 bases, with 19 bases left between them. CDR3 length: 17 residues. The full variable domain, its missing parts supplied by reference TRBV5-1 and TRBJ2-7, is KAGVTQTPRYLIKTRGQQVTLSCSPISGHRSVSWYQQTPGQGLQFLFEYFSETQRNKGNFPGRFSGRQFSNSRSEMNVSTLELGDSALYLCASSLAGGLGSGYEQYFGPGTRLTVT.

This chain joins TRBV14 and TRBJ2-7, with TRBD2 matching over 11 bases. This CDR3 has 15 residues. Germline V gene data show CDR1 as SGHDN and CDR2 as FVKESK. With V trimmed by 3 bases and J by 3 bases, 4 bases remained unmatched. The CDR3 sequence: CASSHLAGGIYEQYF. In DNA, the CDR3 is TGTGCCAGCAGCCATCTAGCGGGAGGTATCTACGAGCAGTACTTC.

The chain couples TRBV7-9 to TRBJ2-1; 8 nucleotides agree with TRBD2. After removal of 4 bases from V and 8 bases from J, the junction contained 13 bases not matched to a gene. The CDR3 loop spans 16 amino acids. Per germline, CDR1 SEHNR and CDR2 FQNEAQ (reference sequence). CDR3: CASSSLSGGRKDEQFF. CDR3 DNA: TGTGCCAGCAGCTCCCTCTCTGGCGGGAGGAAAGATGAGCAGTTCTTC.

The rearrangement links TRBV7-3 to TRBJ2-1, with D possibly TRBD1 on 6 matching bases. With 6 bases removed from V and 8 bases from J, the gap between germline ends came to 14 bases. The germline gives CDR1 SGHTA, CDR2 FQGTGA. The CDR3 is 13 amino acids. In nucleotides, the CDR3 is TGTGCCAGCAGAAGGGACATAAGCGATGAGCAGTTCTTC. Translated: CASRRDISDEQFF.

Here the CDR3 DNA reads TGTGCCAGTTCCGCAGTACGGGGGGGCCCTGAAGCTTTCTTT. Residues: CASSAVRGGPEAFF. The V call is TRBV19, the J call TRBJ1-1, with D maybe TRBD1 (6 bases). Trimming removed 8 bases from V and 6 bases from J, with 19 bases in between. Germline V gene sequence: CDR1 LNHDA, CDR2 SQIVND (reference sequence). The CDR3 spans 14 residues. Combining the CDR3 with reference TRBV19 and TRBJ1-1 gives the whole variable domain DGGITQSPKYLFRKEGQNVTLSCEQNLNHDAMYWYRQDPGQGLRLIYYSQIVNDFQKGDIAEGYSVSREKKESFPLTVTSAQKNPTAFYLCASSAVRGGPEAFFGQGTRLTVV.

About this clone: The identical CDR3 is also encoded by other nucleotide sequences in the sample. The chain links TRBV2 to TRBJ1-6; D gene unclear. The V gene lost 2 bases and the J gene lost 7 bases, with 15 bases spanning the gap. Germline V gives CDR1 SNHLY, CDR2 FYNNEI. The CDR3 has 16 amino acids. The CDR3 DNA follows: TGTGCCAGCAGTGAACGGTTCGGGGTTGAGAATTCACCCCTCCACTTT. Translating gives CASSERFGVENSPLHF.

The genes are TRBV6-5 and TRBJ1-1; tentative D call: TRBD1 (5 bases). Germline V gene data show CDR1 as MNHEY and CDR2 as SVGAGI. V shed 6 bases and J shed 1 base, with 15 bases lying between them. This CDR3 is built from 15 residues. CDR3 amino acids: CASSPWGGRNTEAFF. CDR3 sequence (DNA): TGTGCCAGCAGCCCCTGGGGGGGGAGGAACACTGAAGCTTTCTTT.

The CDR3 DNA sequence: TGCAGCGTTAAGCGGAGAGAAGCTTTCTTT. Translating gives CSVKRREAFF. The chain couples TRBV29-1 to TRBJ1-1; D call uncertain. Germline-derived CDR1 and CDR2 are SQVTM and ANQGSEA. V lost 5 bases and J lost 8, with 9 bases in between. The CDR3 has 10 residues.